The rows below give T cell receptor beta chains drawn from one sample of a study of vaccination effects on CD4 cells after COVID-19. For these receptors, no antigen is known. Measured with immunoSEQ multiplex PCR; TCRdb has only the in-frame clones, and not every one. Of around 29,000 clones listed, about 69% are singletons. The sample here was CD4+ T cells from PBMCs cultured with HCoV-NL63 spike peptides, taken after COVID-19 vaccination. These receptor sequences come from a human donor who received a COVID-19 vaccine. Both conserved end residues are part of each CDR3. D genes are given only for firm matches. A clone size is listed for some rows: how often the clone was seen (once, few, many), or a class if it is expanded.

d_gene: -; v_gene: TRBV27; j_gene: TRBJ2-7; abundance: -; CDR3nt: TGTGCCAGCAGTGGTGTGTTTGCGCGGGACACGAACTACGAGCAGTACTTC; CDR3aa: CASSGVFARDTNYEQYF
d_gene: -; v_gene: TRBV6-5; j_gene: TRBJ2-5; abundance: -; CDR3nt: TGTGCCAGCAGTTCAGCGGGTGGGCAAGAGACCCAGTACTTC; CDR3aa: CASSSAGGQETQYF
d_gene: -; v_gene: TRBV3-1/TRBV3-2; j_gene: TRBJ2-2; abundance: few; CDR3nt: TGTGCCAGCAGCCAAGGCCTTTCTACAAACACCGGGGAGCTGTTTTTT; CDR3aa: CASSQGLSTNTGELFF
d_gene: -; v_gene: TRBV7-8; j_gene: TRBJ1-5; abundance: once; CDR3nt: TGTGCCAGCAGCCTCAGACAGGCGGGCAATCAGCCCCAGCATTTT; CDR3aa: CASSLRQAGNQPQHF
d_gene: -; v_gene: TRBV5-4; j_gene: TRBJ1-3; abundance: -; CDR3nt: TGTGCCAGCAGCTCGAGTTGGGGCTCTGGAAACACCATATATTTT; CDR3aa: CASSSSWGSGNTIYF
d_gene: TRBD2; v_gene: TRBV5-1; j_gene: TRBJ2-1; abundance: -; CDR3nt: TGCGCCAGCAGCTTGAGTCCTAGCGGGGGTTTTAGTGAGCAGTTCTTC; CDR3aa: CASSLSPSGGFSEQFF
d_gene: TRBD2; v_gene: TRBV19; j_gene: TRBJ2-1; abundance: -; CDR3nt: TGTGCCAGTAGTCCCCGTGCGGGGGGCTCCTACAATGAGCAGTTCTTC; CDR3aa: CASSPRAGGSYNEQFF
d_gene: TRBD2; v_gene: TRBV9; j_gene: TRBJ2-1; abundance: -; CDR3nt: TGTGCCAGCAGCGTAGGGGGTAGCGGGGTTTACAATGAGCAGTTCTTC; CDR3aa: CASSVGGSGVYNEQFF
d_gene: TRBD2; v_gene: TRBV5-5; j_gene: TRBJ2-1; abundance: -; CDR3nt: TGTGCCAGCAGCTCGGGTAGCGGGGAGTACTACAATGAGCAGTTCTTC; CDR3aa: CASSSGSGEYYNEQFF
d_gene: -; v_gene: TRBV7-5; j_gene: TRBJ2-1; abundance: -; CDR3nt: TGTGTCAGAAGCGTAACCGGGACAGGGGTTAATGAGCAGTTCTTC; CDR3aa: CVRSVTGTGVNEQFF